Shown below are 25 T cell receptor beta chains from a single sample sequenced in a study of T cell changes during pregnancy in multiple sclerosis. Profiled with immunoSEQ multiplex PCR; TCRdb holds only in-frame clones, not every one. The sample comprises 60,000 to 70,000 clones, roughly nine tenths of which are singletons, and 2% to 2.5% rests with the top ten. The sequences come from peripheral blood, collected in the third trimester of pregnancy. Receptor source: a female donor in good health, enrolled as a control in a pregnancy study.

The V gene is TRBV5-1, the J gene TRBJ1-2, with TRBD1 matching 10 bases. CDR1 is SGHRS, CDR2 YFSETQ, per germline. The CDR3 consists of 15 residues. With 0 bases clipped from V and 3 bases from J, the junction kept 2 bases outside the gene matches. CDR3 sequence: CASSLGDRGYYGYTF. The CDR3 DNA is TGCGCCAGCAGCTTGGGGGACAGGGGATACTATGGCTACACCTTC. Variable domain in full (rest from reference TRBV5-1 and TRBJ1-2): KAGVTQTPRYLIKTRGQQVTLSCSPISGHRSVSWYQQTPGQGLQFLFEYFSETQRNKGNFPGRFSGRQFSNSRSEMNVSTLELGDSALYLCASSLGDRGYYGYTFGSGTRLTVV.

The rearrangement links TRBV9 to TRBJ2-1; tentatively, D is TRBD2 (7 bases). CDR1 and CDR2 (germline): SGDLS, YYNGEE. Trimming cost V 0 bases and J 8 bases, with 12 bases left between them. The CDR3 runs 14 residues. DNA for the CDR3: TGTGCCAGCAGCGTAGTCGGGGGGCTCGATGAGCAGTTCTTC. It translates to CASSVVGGLDEQFF.

The V gene is TRBV19, the J gene TRBJ1-5; weak D call: TRBD1 (6 bases). The V gene's germline CDR1 is LNHDA and CDR2 SQIVND (reference sequence). The V end lost 3 bases, the J end lost 7 bases, and 16 bases lay between the germline ends. The CDR3 totals 15 residues. The CDR3 reads CASSIFGRGEQPQHF. The CDR3 DNA is TGTGCCAGTAGTATTTTTGGGAGGGGGGAACAGCCCCAGCATTTT.

The rearrangement joins TRBV2 to TRBJ1-6, with TRBD1 identical over 10 bases. V dropped 0 bases and J dropped 11; count of bases not matched to a gene: 13. Germline loops: CDR1 SNHLY, CDR2 FYNNEI. CDR3 length equals 18 residues. The CDR3 DNA sequence: TGTGCCAGCAGTGAAGCTGATTTTCCCGGACAGGGGGGCCCACCCCTCCACTTT. It yields the protein CASSEADFPGQGGPPLHF.

The V call is TRBV6-1, the J call TRBJ2-7; possible D gene TRBD2, 5 bases. This CDR3 has 17 amino acids. The V gene's germline CDR1 is MNHNS and CDR2 SASEGT. V was shortened by 6 bases and J by 7 bases, with 28 bases between the two germline ends. The CDR3 loop reads CASRETRVVIGVREQYF. The CDR3 DNA reads TGTGCCAGCAGGGAAACTCGCGTGGTAATCGGGGTTAGGGAGCAGTACTTC.

V gene TRBV7-2 combines with J gene TRBJ2-3; 9 bases fit TRBD2. Germline CDR1 reads SGHTA; CDR2 reads FQGNSA. V gave up 5 bases and J gave up 4 bases; unmatched junction bases: 19. CDR3 size: 19 residues. CDR3 sequence: CASSPQRRAAGGVPDTQYF. CDR3 DNA: TGTGCCAGCAGCCCCCAAAGACGAGCTGCGGGGGGGGTCCCAGATACGCAGTATTTT.

The chain has TRBV6-1 and TRBJ2-1; TRBD2 agrees at 11 bases. V dropped 7 bases and J dropped 4; count of bases not matched to a gene: 6. The CDR3 consists of 15 residues. Germline V gene lookup returns CDR1 MNHNS and CDR2 SASEGT. The CDR3 is CASIPGTSGYNEQFF. The DNA for the CDR3 is TGTGCCAGCATCCCAGGGACTAGCGGATACAATGAGCAGTTCTTC.

At least ten counts were recorded for this clone. The gene calls are TRBV15 and TRBJ2-7, with a weak D call TRBD1 (5 bases). The CDR3 length is 14 residues. The ends were cut back, 2 bases at V and 3 bases at J, with 11 bases in the middle. The germline gives CDR1 LNHNV, CDR2 YYDKDF (reference sequence). This CDR3 is CATSRQGMDYEQYF. The CDR3 DNA follows: TGTGCCACCAGCAGACAGGGCATGGACTACGAGCAGTACTTC.

In this sample, this clone turned up once. V and J are TRBV19 and TRBJ1-4; 12 positions match TRBD1. The CDR3 loop spans 16 amino acids. Germline V gene sequence: CDR1 LNHDA, CDR2 SQIVND (reference sequence). With V trimmed by 6 bases and J by 7 bases, 9 bases remained unmatched. The DNA for the CDR3 is TGTGCCAGTAGCTACGTGGGACAGGGGGCGAGTGAAAAACTGTTTTTT. It codes for CASSYVGQGASEKLFF.

The chain joins TRBV7-2 to TRBJ2-1, with 8 positions matching TRBD2. Germline trimming cut 3 bases from V and 6 bases from J; bases unmatched to any gene: 10. Germline V gene lookup returns CDR1 SGHTA and CDR2 FQGNSA. The CDR3 spans 16 residues. CDR3 protein: CASSLVSGSGSNEQFF. The CDR3 DNA follows: TGTGCCAGCAGCTTGGTAAGCGGGAGCGGATCCAATGAGCAGTTCTTC.

V and J are TRBV18 and TRBJ1-1; 7 bases line up with TRBD1. The CDR3 sequence is 14 residues long. Germline V gene data show CDR1 as KGHSH and CDR2 as LQKENI. The J segment lost 0 bases and the V segment lost 5 bases, leaving 3 bases of the junction unmatched. CDR3 residues: CASSRDSMNTEAFF. The CDR3, as DNA: TGTGCCAGCTCAAGGGACAGCATGAACACTGAAGCTTTCTTT.

The rearrangement joins TRBV28 to TRBJ2-1; D remains ambiguous. This CDR3 contains 11 residues. With 4 bases removed from V and 8 bases from J, the gap between germline ends came to 6 bases. Germline V lookup: CDR1 MDHEN, CDR2 SYDVKM. CDR3 sequence reads: CASSSVDEQFF. As DNA, the CDR3 is TGTGCCAGCAGTTCGGTCGATGAGCAGTTCTTC.

This clone was picked up a small number of times. The rearrangement links TRBV5-6 to TRBJ1-2; 9 nucleotides line up with TRBD1. Germline assignment: CDR1 SGHDT and CDR2 YYEEEE. J was trimmed by 3 bases and V by 1 base; bases with no gene match: 7. There are 16 residues in the CDR3. CDR3 nucleotide sequence: TGTGCCAGCAGCTTGAGTAAGACAGGGGGGTACTATGGCTACACCTTC. Translated: CASSLSKTGGYYGYTF.

V gene TRBV7-9 combines with J gene TRBJ1-2, with D maybe TRBD1 (5 bases). The CDR3 spans 14 residues. CDR1 SEHNR and CDR2 FQNEAQ come from the germline V gene (reference sequence). The V end lost 5 bases, the J end lost 3 bases, and 13 bases lay between the germline ends. This CDR3 is CASSRLPGYYGYTF. CDR3 DNA sequence: TGTGCCAGCAGCCGATTACCAGGGTACTATGGCTACACCTTC.

The chain carries TRBV27 and TRBJ2-1; 8 nucleotides line up with TRBD1. The V gene end was trimmed by 7 bases and the J gene end by 7 bases; junction bases not matched to a gene: 12. This CDR3 has 15 amino acids. CDR1 is MNHEY and CDR2 is SMNVEV in the germline V gene (reference sequence). The DNA of the CDR3 is TGTGCCAGCAAAATGCAGGGGGCGGCCCGAAATGAGCAGTTCTTC. This codes for CASKMQGAARNEQFF.

This chain links TRBV28 with TRBJ1-3; unclear D gene. The V gene's germline CDR1 is MDHEN and CDR2 SYDVKM. V shed 5 bases and J shed 0 bases, with 11 bases lying between them. CDR3 length: 15 residues. The CDR3 DNA sequence: TGTGCCAGCAGTCCCCTGGCTGTCTCTGGAAACACCATATATTTT. Translating gives CASSPLAVSGNTIYF. Based on the CDR3 plus reference TRBV28 and TRBJ1-3, the full variable domain is DVKVTQSSRYLVKRTGEKVFLECVQDMDHENMFWYRQDPGLGLRLIYFSYDVKMKEKGDIPEGYSVSREKKERFSLILESASTNQTSMYLCASSPLAVSGNTIYFGEGSWLTVV.

The chain employs TRBV5-5 and TRBJ2-7; TRBD1 matches 7 bases. The V gene end was trimmed by 3 bases and the J gene end by 2 bases; junction bases not matched to a gene: 8. The CDR3 spans 15 residues. Germline CDR1 and CDR2: SGHKS and YYEKEE (reference sequence). This CDR3 reads CASSYVPGQTYEQYF. CDR3 DNA sequence: TGTGCCAGCAGCTATGTCCCGGGACAGACCTACGAGCAGTACTTC. The complete variable domain, with remaining parts taken from reference TRBV5-5 and TRBJ2-7, reads DAGVTQSPTHLIKTRGQQVTLRCSPISGHKSVSWYQQVLGQGPQFIFQYYEKEERGRGNFPDRFSARQFPNYSSELNVNALLLGDSALYLCASSYVPGQTYEQYFGPGTRLTVT.

This clone came up a few times. The chain couples TRBV19 to TRBJ2-5; unclear D gene. V dropped 4 bases and J dropped 4 bases, with 13 bases sitting between them. Germline assignment: CDR1 LNHDA and CDR2 SQIVND (reference sequence). The CDR3 is made up of 14 amino acids. CDR3 sequence (DNA): TGTGCCAGTAGTACCCTAAGAGCCTCAGAGACCCAGTACTTC. Translating gives CASSTLRASETQYF.

This clone appeared a single time. The rearrangement uses TRBV6-5 and TRBJ2-7; TRBD2 matches 7 bases. Germline-derived CDR1 and CDR2 are MNHEY and SVGAGI. V shed 0 bases and J 6 bases; nucleotides not matched to a gene: 11. The CDR3 sequence is 16 residues long. This CDR3 is CASSYSGTPTSSEQYF. CDR3 coding DNA: TGTGCCAGCAGTTACTCAGGGACCCCGACTAGCTCCGAGCAGTACTTC.

This clone was counted only a few times. The chain links TRBV9 to TRBJ1-6; 7 nucleotides agree with TRBD1. CDR1 and CDR2 (germline): SGDLS, YYNGEE. This CDR3 comprises 15 residues. The V and J ends lost 3 bases and 9 bases, in that order; junction bases with no gene match: 9. DNA for the CDR3: TGTGCCAGCAGCGCGAAGCCAGGGGGTATTTCACCCCTCCACTTT. Its translation: CASSAKPGGISPLHF. Full variable domain (outside the CDR3, taken from reference TRBV9 and TRBJ1-6): DSGVTQTPKHLITATGQRVTLRCSPRSGDLSVYWYQQSLDQGLQFLIQYYNGEERAKGNILERFSAQQFPDLHSELNLSSLELGDSALYFCASSAKPGGISPLHFGNGTRLTVT.

The chain combines TRBV7-2 with TRBJ1-5; D is unclear. This CDR3 region has 14 residues. Looked up from germline, CDR1 is SGHTA and CDR2 is FQGNSA. The germline V and J ends were trimmed by 1 base and 6 bases, with 10 bases remaining between them. CDR3 region: CASSLGDAGQPQHF. The CDR3, as DNA: TGTGCCAGCAGCTTAGGTGACGCGGGTCAGCCCCAGCATTTT.

V is TRBV6-1 and J is TRBJ2-1, with 11 bases fitting TRBD2. The junction had 12 bases not matched to a gene; V was cut back by 10 bases and J by 7 bases. CDR3 size: 15 residues. Germline CDR1 and CDR2: MNHNS and SASEGT. This chain's CDR3 is CATYSGTSGGNEQFF. The CDR3 coding sequence is TGTGCCACCTACTCCGGGACTAGCGGAGGGAATGAGCAGTTCTTC.

The chain uses TRBV5-4 and TRBJ2-5; D perhaps matches TRBD1 (6 bases). CDR3 length: 14 residues. V lost 0 bases to trimming and J lost 1 base, with 7 bases between them. From germline, CDR1 is SGHNT and CDR2 YYREEE (reference sequence). The CDR3 nucleotides read TGTGCCAGCAGCTTGGGACAGGTCCAAGAGACCCAGTACTTC. Encoded protein: CASSLGQVQETQYF.

This clone came up once. The V call is TRBV19, the J call TRBJ2-3; TRBD1 matches 8 bases. V lost 7 bases to trimming and J lost 2 bases; unmatched junction nucleotides: 5. The CDR3 sequence is 14 residues long. The V gene's germline CDR1 is LNHDA and CDR2 SQIVND (reference sequence). The CDR3 loop reads CASTNRGVTDTQYF. Here the CDR3 DNA reads TGTGCCAGTACAAACAGGGGGGTCACAGATACGCAGTATTTT.

The V and J genes are TRBV5-1 and TRBJ2-1; possibly TRBD2 for D (6 bases). Trimming left V 1 base short and J 0 bases short, with 11 bases between. The CDR3 consists of 16 residues. Looked up from germline, CDR1 is SGHRS and CDR2 is YFSETQ. The CDR3 DNA follows: TGCGCCAGCAGCTTGCTCGGGAGCCTCTCCTACAATGAGCAGTTCTTC. Protein sequence: CASSLLGSLSYNEQFF.